The subject of this entry is one T cell receptor beta chain. Its specificity is not known. TCRdb's copy holds only in-frame clones and misses some; the assay was immunoSEQ multiplex PCR. The repertoire holds around 130,000 clones, with 85% to 90% as singletons. This CDR3 comprises 12 residues. Germline CDR1 SNHLY, CDR2 FYNNEI. V lost 7 bases and J lost 4, with 10 bases in between. This sample stems from a study of cytomegalovirus exposure and HLA in healthy donors. Study-level points and caveats: Using the classifier, cytomegalovirus status was reportedly diagnosed with high specificity and sensitivity. TCR beta chains numbering 150 to 200 were designated cytomegalovirus-associated.

Material for sequencing was PBMCs. The source of this sequence is a man aged 25-45 years in good health and CMV-seronegative. The chain uses TRBV2 and TRBJ2-5; perhaps TRBD1 as D (6 bases). CDR3 sequence (DNA): TGTGCCAGCATTCGGACAGTAGAGACCCAGTACTTC. It specifies CASIRTVETQYF.